The following is a TCR beta chain sequence with its context. The CDR3 spans 16 residues. Germline loops: CDR1 MDHEN, CDR2 SYDVKM. Deletions cut 5 bases from V and 5 bases from J, with 16 bases between. This record comes from a study of T cell changes during pregnancy in multiple sclerosis. TCRdb's copy holds only in-frame clones and misses some; the assay was immunoSEQ multiplex PCR. The sample lists 70,000 to 75,000 clones, roughly 89% occurring once. The V and J genes are TRBV28 and TRBJ1-6; maybe TRBD1 (6 bases). Specimen: peripheral blood, collected in the second trimester of pregnancy. This TCR was sampled from a female donor with multiple sclerosis, enrolled in a pregnancy study. The DNA of the CDR3 is TGTGCCAGCAGTCTCCGGACAGTCTCTGATAATTCACCCCTCCACTTT. As protein: CASSLRTVSDNSPLHF.